Shown below are 26 T cell receptor beta chains from a single sample sequenced in a study of somatic mutations in cytotoxic T cells in rheumatoid arthritis. The table came from immunoSEQ multiplex PCR; TCRdb's copy has only in-frame clones and leaves some out. The repertoire consists of 10,000 to 15,000 clones, with 78% occurring once and the leading ten covering roughly 22%. Sequencing was done on a sample of CD8+ T cells sorted from blood. These receptor sequences come from an adult with rheumatoid arthritis.

The chain recombines TRBV15 with TRBJ2-7; D is possibly TRBD1 (5 bases). Per germline, CDR1 LNHNV and CDR2 YYDKDF (reference sequence). Trimming shortened V by 0 bases and J by 1 base, and 16 bases separated the two germline ends. The CDR3 loop spans 17 amino acids. The CDR3 DNA reads as TGTGCCACCAGCAGAGATCAAGGGGCCCGTCTTTCCTACGAGCAGTACTTC. As protein: CATSRDQGARLSYEQYF.

The rearrangement links TRBV7-3 to TRBJ2-1; TRBD1 matches 7 bases. After removal of 5 bases from V and 10 bases from J, the junction contained 5 bases not matched to a gene. This CDR3 contains 12 residues. CDR1 is SGHTA, CDR2 FQGTGA, per germline. In DNA, the CDR3 is TGTGCCAGCAGCATTACAGGGGAGGAGCAGTTCTTC. Translating it yields CASSITGEEQFF.

This chain links TRBV7-9 with TRBJ2-2, with D possibly TRBD2 on 5 matching bases. The CDR3 contains 15 residues. In germline, CDR1 is SEHNR, CDR2 FQNEAQ (reference sequence). The V end lost 4 bases, the J end lost 5 bases, and 14 bases lay between the germline ends. The CDR3 bases are TGTGCCAGCAGCTACGACGAGGGAAAAACCGGGGAGCTGTTTTTT. Residues: CASSYDEGKTGELFF. Combining the CDR3 with reference TRBV7-9 and TRBJ2-2 gives the whole variable domain DTGVSQNPRHKITKRGQNVTFRCDPISEHNRLYWYRQTLGQGPEFLTYFQNEAQLEKSRLLSDRFSAERPKGSFSTLEIQRTEQGDSAMYLCASSYDEGKTGELFFGEGSRLTVL.

The CDR3 sequence: CAGSDRDRVVGSYNEQFF. The CDR3, as DNA: TGTGCCGGATCAGACCGGGACAGGGTGGTTGGGTCCTACAATGAGCAGTTCTTC. This chain joins TRBV7-9 and TRBJ2-1; 9 bases line up with TRBD1. CDR3 length: 18 residues. The germline CDR1 and CDR2 sequences are SEHNR and FQNEAQ (reference sequence). V trimming: 11 bases; J trimming: 1 base; junction bases outside the gene matches: 18.

This chain connects TRBV5-8 to TRBJ2-1; 8 positions match TRBD1. V shed 0 bases and J 1 base; nucleotides not matched to a gene: 3. The germline V gene has CDR1 SGHTS and CDR2 YDEGEE. This CDR3 is 16 amino acids long. The CDR3 sequence is CASSLGGTGSYNEQFF. For the CDR3, the DNA is TGTGCCAGCAGCTTGGGGGGGACAGGTTCCTACAATGAGCAGTTCTTC.

The gene calls are TRBV7-3 and TRBJ1-1; 7 bases match TRBD1. V trimming: 3 bases; J trimming: 4 bases; junction bases outside the gene matches: 5. CDR3 size: 14 residues. CDR1 SGHTA and CDR2 FQGTGA come from the germline V gene. The CDR3 DNA follows: TGTGCCAGCAGCTTGGCGGAGGGGGCCACTGAAGCTTTCTTT. Protein: CASSLAEGATEAFF. The variable domain in full, completed from reference TRBV7-3 and TRBJ1-1, reads GAGVSQTPSNKVTEKGKYVELRCDPISGHTALYWYRQSLGQGPEFLIYFQGTGAADDSGLPNDRFFAVRPEGSVSTLKIQRTERGDSAVYLCASSLAEGATEAFFGQGTRLTVV.

This clone occurred a few times. This chain links TRBV13 with TRBJ2-6; no clear D. The V end was cut by 6 bases, the J end by 2 bases, with 20 bases between. CDR1 is PRHDT and CDR2 is FYEKMQ in the germline V gene (reference sequence). CDR3 length equals 18 residues. The chain's CDR3 is CASRDDVGRTTGANVLTF. The CDR3 DNA reads as TGTGCCAGCAGAGACGACGTGGGCAGGACCACTGGGGCCAACGTCCTGACTTTC.

The rearrangement links TRBV6-5 to TRBJ2-7; either TRBD1 or TRBD2 may supply D (5 bases each). The CDR3 is 14 amino acids. V lost 5 bases and J 2 bases, leaving 13 bases between the germline ends. Germline-derived CDR1 and CDR2 are MNHEY and SVGAGI. CDR3 in amino acids: CASSAWDGAYEQYF. The CDR3 DNA follows: TGTGCCAGCAGTGCCTGGGACGGGGCCTACGAGCAGTACTTC.

This sequence joins TRBV11-3 and TRBJ1-6; 8 bases fit TRBD1. CDR1 and CDR2 (germline): SGHNT, YENEEA. The CDR3 has 14 residues. The junction had 4 bases not matched to a gene; V was cut back by 5 bases and J by 7 bases. CDR3 region: CASSPRTGNSPLHF. CDR3 coding DNA: TGTGCCAGCAGCCCTAGGACAGGGAATTCACCCCTCCACTTT.

In its sample, this clone was seen a few times. The chain is built from TRBV7-9 and TRBJ2-7; possibly TRBD1 for D (5 bases). CDR3 size: 13 residues. Per germline, CDR1 SEHNR and CDR2 FQNEAQ (reference sequence). Trimming cost V 7 bases and J 6 bases, with 16 bases left between them. The DNA of the CDR3 is TGTGCCAGCACAGATAGGGGTTTCCTCGAGCAGTACTTC. It yields the protein CASTDRGFLEQYF.

J is TRBJ1-1 and V is TRBV2; no clear D. The CDR3 loop spans 13 amino acids. From germline, CDR1 is SNHLY and CDR2 FYNNEI. The germline V and J ends were trimmed by 4 bases and 5 bases, with 11 bases remaining between them. CDR3 in DNA: TGTGCCAGCAGTGGCAAATGGTCGACTGAAGCTTTCTTT. It specifies CASSGKWSTEAFF.

The chain uses TRBV20-1 and TRBJ2-7; 11 bases align to TRBD1. V shed 6 bases and J 7 bases; nucleotides not matched to a gene: 2. The CDR3 extends over 11 amino acids. Germline V gene data show CDR1 as DFQATT and CDR2 as SNEGSKA (reference sequence). As DNA, the CDR3 is TGCAGTGCGGACAGGGGGCGAGAGCAGTACTTC. Translated, it gives CSADRGREQYF.

The chain has TRBV7-3 and TRBJ2-1; possible D gene TRBD2, 6 bases. V was cut by 5 bases and J by 7 bases, with 12 bases left in between. Germline values: CDR1 SGHTA, CDR2 FQGTGA. The CDR3 loop spans 13 amino acids. Here the CDR3 DNA reads TGTGCCAGCAGCCCACGGGGGTGGAATGAGCAGTTCTTC. Translation gives CASSPRGWNEQFF.

The chain combines TRBV6-1 with TRBJ2-5; no clear D. Between the trimmed V and J ends, which lost 9 bases and 1 base, there was a span of 9 bases. This CDR3 has 12 residues. Germline lookup yields CDR1 MNHNS and CDR2 SASEGT. CDR3 loop: CASTGVQETQYF. The DNA of the CDR3 is TGTGCCAGTACGGGCGTCCAAGAGACCCAGTACTTC.

This rearrangement joins TRBV5-4 to TRBJ2-5; D possibly uses TRBD1 or TRBD2 (5 bases each). Germline CDR1 SGHNT, CDR2 YYREEE (reference sequence). This CDR3 is built from 14 residues. Trimming took 3 bases from V and 5 from J, leaving 14 bases between them. In nucleotides, the CDR3 is TGTGCCAGCAGCTCCGGGACGGTGGGGGAGACCCAGTACTTC. This sequence encodes CASSSGTVGETQYF.

This clone was seen only once. The gene calls are TRBV4-1 and TRBJ1-3; a possible D gene is TRBD1 (5 bases). The CDR3 covers 16 residues. Germline CDR1 is MGHRA and CDR2 is YSYEKL. V was clipped by 1 base and J by 2 bases, with 12 bases between them. The DNA of the CDR3 is TGCGCCAGCAGCCAAGGCAGGGTACCCGCTGGAAACACCATATATTTT. The encoded protein is CASSQGRVPAGNTIYF.

The chain uses TRBV2 and TRBJ1-1; 7 positions agree with TRBD1. Germline V CDR1 and CDR2: SNHLY, FYNNEI. CDR3 length: 16 residues. Trimming removed 3 bases from V and 2 bases from J; junction bases left unmatched: 9. CDR3 nucleotide sequence: TGTGCCAGCAGTGATACCAGACAGGGTCGAAACACTGAAGCTTTCTTT. Its protein product is CASSDTRQGRNTEAFF.

The CDR3 here is CASSVGASNYGYTF. DNA of the CDR3: TGTGCCAGCAGCGTCGGGGCCTCTAACTATGGCTACACCTTC. The chain uses TRBV5-8 and TRBJ1-2, with TRBD1 as a possible D gene (5 bases). V was shortened by 4 bases and J by 0 bases, with 10 bases between the two germline ends. Germline V CDR1 and CDR2: SGHTS, YDEGEE. There are 14 residues in the CDR3.

V is TRBV6-1 and J is TRBJ1-5; no reliable D call. This CDR3 is 15 amino acids long. Germline V gene sequence: CDR1 MNHNS, CDR2 SASEGT. V lost 6 bases and J lost 2, with 14 bases in between. CDR3 nucleotides: TGTGCCAGCAGCTCTCCTGTCGGTGGCAATCAGCCCCAGCATTTT. It translates to CASSSPVGGNQPQHF.

This CDR3 is CSVPLAGAGTGELFF. As DNA, the CDR3 is TGCAGCGTTCCCTTAGCGGGAGCGGGTACCGGGGAGCTGTTTTTT. The V gene is TRBV29-1, the J gene TRBJ2-2; TRBD2 matches 9 bases. V gave up 5 bases and J gave up 5 bases; unmatched junction bases: 9. The CDR3 sequence is 15 residues long. Germline V gives CDR1 SQVTM, CDR2 ANQGSEA.

The chain recombines TRBV28 with TRBJ2-7, with D maybe TRBD1 (6 bases). The CDR3 is 14 residues long. In germline, CDR1 is MDHEN, CDR2 SYDVKM. V lost 3 bases to trimming and J lost 3 bases, with 12 bases between them. The CDR3 nucleotides read TGTGCCAGCAGTTTGGGGCAGGGGATCTACGAGCAGTACTTC. Its translation is CASSLGQGIYEQYF.

This sequence joins TRBV7-6 and TRBJ2-1; 9 nucleotides match TRBD2. The J segment lost 5 bases and the V segment lost 4 bases, leaving 3 bases of the junction unmatched. The CDR3 runs to 14 residues. Per the germline V gene, CDR1 is SGHVS and CDR2 is FNYEAQ. The CDR3 spells CASSSGTSNNEQFF. The CDR3 DNA reads as TGTGCCAGCAGCTCCGGGACTAGCAACAATGAGCAGTTCTTC.

V and J are TRBV6-5 and TRBJ1-2, with 7 nucleotides matching TRBD1. This CDR3 has 13 residues. The germline gives CDR1 MNHEY, CDR2 SVGAGI. Germline trimming cut 5 bases from V and 8 bases from J; bases unmatched to any gene: 8. CDR3 residues: CASSTRQGWGYTF. As DNA, the CDR3 is TGTGCCAGCAGTACCAGACAGGGCTGGGGCTACACCTTC.

The V call is TRBV2, the J call TRBJ2-1; 7 positions match TRBD2. The junction had 3 bases not matched to a gene; V was cut back by 8 bases and J by 2 bases. In germline, CDR1 is SNHLY, CDR2 FYNNEI. The CDR3 runs to 13 residues. The CDR3: CASGGLAYNEQFF. DNA of the CDR3: TGTGCCAGCGGCGGACTAGCCTACAATGAGCAGTTCTTC.

The chain is built from TRBV11-2 and TRBJ2-7; D uncertain. Germline assignment: CDR1 SGHAT and CDR2 FQNNGV. This CDR3 spans 12 amino acids. Trimming left V 5 bases short and J 3 bases short, with 8 bases between. CDR3 in DNA: TGTGCCAGCAGCCCCGGATTCTACGAGCAGTACTTC. It codes for CASSPGFYEQYF.

The chain joins TRBV6-4 to TRBJ1-1; a weak D match, TRBD1 (6 bases). Germline CDR1 is MRHNA and CDR2 is SNTAGT. Trimming took off 3 bases at V and 4 bases at J, with 18 bases between the two ends. This CDR3 has 16 amino acids. The CDR3 bases are TGTGCCAGCAGTGATAGGAGGGGGAGTATGTTCACTGAAGCTTTCTTT. Its protein product is CASSDRRGSMFTEAFF.